This T cell receptor (beta chain) was sequenced for a study of T cell responses to AZD1222 COVID-19 vaccine. General study results and limits: Per reports, nearly half of all spike-specific TCRs target regions that are unmutated in variants. Spike-specific TCR breadth and depth grew following two AZD1222 doses. It was only a handful of AZD1222 recipients who were seropositive at baseline. Clonal diversity may have been underestimated, and the donors were mostly white British, with more females than males.

Remarks on this clone: Its target is unknown.

In germline, CDR1 is GTSNPN, CDR2 SVGIG (reference sequence). This CDR3 is 13 amino acids long. Trimming took 4 bases from V and 8 from J, leaving 15 bases between them. Here immunoSEQ multiplex PCR was the method, and the copy in TCRdb shows in-frame clones only, minus some. The sample holds about 110,000 clones, roughly nine tenths seen once. The specimen comprised peripheral blood, sampled on day 0 of AZD1222 vaccination. This sequence originates from an adult in good health. The chain employs TRBV30 and TRBJ2-1; D may correspond to TRBD1 or TRBD2 (6 bases each). The CDR3 nucleotides are TGTGCCTGGAACGGGGGCGCCTCGTATGAGCAGTTCTTC. Translating gives CAWNGGASYEQFF. The full variable domain, completed using reference TRBV30 and TRBJ2-1, is SQTIHQWPATLVQPVGSPLSLECTVEGTSNPNLYWYRQAAGRGLQLLFYSVGIGQISSEVPQNLSASRPQDRQFILSSKKLLLSDSGFYLCAWNGGASYEQFFGPGTRLTVL.